This T cell receptor (beta chain) was identified during a study of blood T cells in healthy people across ages. Of note for this clonotype: Antigen unknown.

A second about 7 to 12 cycle PCR used barcoded and J-beta primers. Every sample gave at least 3 million paired-end reads containing CDR3. TCRdb re-derived calls from the 5' RACE reads in MiXCR, one entry per CDR3 protein. Among fewer than 2,000,000 distinct CDR3 sequences listed, about two fifths were seen once. The germline V gene has CDR1 ENHRY and CDR2 SYGVKD. With 0 bases removed from V and 7 bases from J, the gap between germline ends came to 19 bases. The CDR3 length is 17 residues. Study-level findings and limits: Estimated diversity that came from one million T cells was considered an underestimate.

The TCR comes from a human donor in good health. The sequenced sample was blood. V is TRBV10-3 and J is TRBJ2-1, with a weak D call TRBD2 (7 bases). The CDR3 loop reads CAISESSRGGPGNEQFF. CDR3 nucleotides: TGTGCCATCAGTGAGTCGTCGAGGGGGGGGCCGGGGAATGAGCAGTTCTTC.